This T cell receptor (beta chain) was found in a study of human T cells and chemical hapten exposure (dated by TCRdb to about 2021). Study-wide context: For sensitization, 2% DPC in acetone was applied to an approximately 2 cm by approximately 2 cm area of upper inner arm skin. The study tracked peripheral blood TCR repertoire changes in vivo during primary and secondary sensitization to the hapten diphenylcyclopropenone (DPC) in alopecia patients. Patients additionally received weekly therapeutic DPC doses to the scalp throughout the approximately 25-week study period. Libraries were pooled for sequencing, and variation in per-sample TCR yields was attributed mainly to small differences in library volumes within the pool. Patch testing was done on the upper back using Finn chambers containing 0.01% DPC, and results were scored after 6 days according to International Contact Dermatitis Research Group standards. Around 30 alopecia patients provided blood for TCR sequencing at one to four time points (pre-sensitization, 2, 6 and 24 weeks). Most of the patients in the cohort were female, and the cohort covered alopecia areata with under or over 50% scalp involvement, alopecia totalis and alopecia universalis. Blood samples were taken from patients before sensitization (week 0) and at 2, 6 and about 24 weeks after DPC sensitization. What the authors observed across the whole study: Alopecia, a presumed autoimmune disease, was present in all patients, so the immune response of the patients might differ from that of healthy individuals. Repeated subsampling changed both the strength of the expansion versus patch-test correlation and the threshold at which that correlation became significant. The number of PT1 expanded TCRs positively correlated with patch test score, significant at thresholds 8, 16 and 32 but not 4. DPC sensitization did not change the number of TCRs with a frequency above 1 in 1000, and there was no evidence of changes in global repertoire structure. Compared with pre-sensitization or healthy control sets, expanded TCRs formed significantly more large CDR3 similarity clusters, which is consistent with antigen-driven responses.

Library prep was done by RACE. Sequencing used a NextSeq 500. During library preparation, unique molecular identifiers were attached to individual cDNA molecules so that TCRs could be counted in a quantitative, reproducible way. Both TCR alpha and TCR beta chains were sequenced from each blood RNA sample. In the paper's pipeline: Samples had a median of roughly 100,000 TCRs, with a range from about 23,224 to 750,000. The Decombinator software suite was used to annotate V, J and CDR3 in the TCR reads. To make PS versus PT1 abundance plots, every sample was subsampled to the same number of TCRs (28,000). TCRs were defined as expanded if absent before sensitization and observed at least eight times at the 2-week time point. Using fastp at Q25 and MiXCR, TCRdb reprocessed the public reads and kept productive beta chains. Rows matching on CDR3 protein sequence are summarized as one entry with the most common DNA and genes. The V and J calls and clone size come from TCRdb's table, not from the authors' own analysis. This sample comprises some 70,000 distinct CDR3 sequences, approximately 35% of them detected only once. The top ten hold roughly 10% of the sample.

The intended sense of this specimen's time point label: patch test 1, 2 weeks after DPC sensitization. The treatment or condition label on this specimen signifies: therapeutic diphenylcyclopropenone sensitization with weekly scalp DPC. At each patch-test visit, blood was drawn before the patch test was applied. Patients were considered eligible if aged 18 to 70, diagnosed with alopecia and deemed suitable for DPC therapy, and patients were excluded if pregnant. Total RNA was isolated from unfractionated whole blood collected in Tempus Blood RNA tubes. Per the germline V gene, SGDLS is the CDR1 and YYNGEE is the CDR2. From the cysteine up to the phenylalanine, the CDR3 has a length of 16 residues. Only the CDR3 portion is preserved as DNA: 48 bases, with reading frame beginning at the first base. Germline trimming amounts to 2 bases on V and 8 bases on J, with 11 as the count of junction bases outside the gene matches.

Comment on this clonotype: Its antigen target is currently unknown. It has no much larger one-base neighbor in the sample; base qualities were not kept.

The chain was built from TRBV9 and TRBJ2-1, and 9 bases in between align with TRBD2. The material sequenced was whole blood, taken in connection with sensitization to the hapten diphenylcyclopropenone (DPC). The TCR was taken from a man aged 35 to 55 with alopecia areata. Some clones in this sample may be carry-over from other donors' samples. The CDR3 here reads CASSVEVLAGGDEQFF. The DNA is TGTGCCAGCAGCGTCGAGGTACTAGCGGGCGGCGATGAGCAGTTCTTC.